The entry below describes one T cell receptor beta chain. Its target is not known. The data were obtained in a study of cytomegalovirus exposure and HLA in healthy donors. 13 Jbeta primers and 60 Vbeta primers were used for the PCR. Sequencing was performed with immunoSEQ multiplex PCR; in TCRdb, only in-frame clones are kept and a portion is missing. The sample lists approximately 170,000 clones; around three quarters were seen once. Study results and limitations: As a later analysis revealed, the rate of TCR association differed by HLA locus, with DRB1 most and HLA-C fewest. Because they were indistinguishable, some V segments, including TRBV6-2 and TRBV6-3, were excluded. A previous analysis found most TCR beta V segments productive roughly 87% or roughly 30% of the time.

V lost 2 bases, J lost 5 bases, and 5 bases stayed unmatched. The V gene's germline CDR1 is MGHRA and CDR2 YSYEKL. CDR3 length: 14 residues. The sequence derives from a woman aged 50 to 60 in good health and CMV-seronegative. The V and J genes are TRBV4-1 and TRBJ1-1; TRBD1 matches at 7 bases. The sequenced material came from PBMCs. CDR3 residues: CASSQPGRGTEAFF. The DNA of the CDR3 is TGCGCCAGCAGCCAACCGGGCAGGGGGACTGAAGCTTTCTTT.